A single sample is the source of the 8 T cell receptor beta chains below, sequenced in a study of cytomegalovirus exposure and HLA in healthy donors. The PCR had 60 Vbeta and 13 Jbeta primers. The assay was immunoSEQ multiplex PCR, and TCRdb's table has in-frame clones only and misses some. The sample consists of over 200,000 clones, around 80% of them appearing once. The sample was PBMCs. Every receptor here comes from a woman aged 55-70 years in good health and CMV-seropositive.

V is TRBV30 and J is TRBJ2-1; D is unclear. Per germline, CDR1 GTSNPN and CDR2 SVGIG (reference sequence). CDR3 size: 13 residues. Between the trimmed V and J ends, which lost 3 bases and 4 bases, there was a span of 10 bases. The CDR3 bases are TGTGCCTGGAGCGGCGACACATACAATGAGCAGTTCTTC. Amino acid sequence: CAWSGDTYNEQFF. Using reference TRBV30 and TRBJ2-1 for the parts outside the CDR3, the full variable domain is SQTIHQWPATLVQPVGSPLSLECTVEGTSNPNLYWYRQAAGRGLQLLFYSVGIGQISSEVPQNLSASRPQDRQFILSSKKLLLSDSGFYLCAWSGDTYNEQFFGPGTRLTVL.

The chain links TRBV9 to TRBJ1-2, with 7 bases that match TRBD1. The V gene's germline CDR1 is SGDLS and CDR2 YYNGEE. CDR3 length equals 14 residues. J was trimmed by 4 bases and V by 4 bases; bases with no gene match: 7. The chain's CDR3 is CASSKDRETYGYTF. The CDR3 DNA is TGTGCCAGCAGCAAAGACAGGGAAACCTATGGCTACACCTTC.

The chain employs TRBV5-1 and TRBJ2-5; TRBD2 matches at 8 bases. The V gene's germline CDR1 is SGHRS and CDR2 YFSETQ. J lost 5 bases, V lost 1 base, and 4 bases had no gene match. The length of the CDR3 is 14 residues. For the CDR3, the DNA is TGCGCCAGCAGCTTGACAGCGGGGGATGAGACCCAGTACTTC. Translating it yields CASSLTAGDETQYF. The full variable domain, rest sourced from reference TRBV5-1 and TRBJ2-5, is KAGVTQTPRYLIKTRGQQVTLSCSPISGHRSVSWYQQTPGQGLQFLFEYFSETQRNKGNFPGRFSGRQFSNSRSEMNVSTLELGDSALYLCASSLTAGDETQYFGPGTRLLVL.

A few counts support this clone. The sample holds other DNA sequences that translate to the same CDR3. V is TRBV30 and J is TRBJ2-3; D ambiguous. Trimming removed 2 bases at V and 4 bases at J, with 7 bases between. The CDR3 sequence is 12 residues long. Germline CDR1 reads GTSNPN; CDR2 reads SVGIG (reference sequence). The CDR3 DNA reads TGTGCCTGGAGTCCGGGTTCAGATACGCAGTATTTT. The encoded protein is CAWSPGSDTQYF.

The gene calls are TRBV4-3 and TRBJ1-2, with 8 bases fitting TRBD1. Trimming took 4 bases from V and 8 from J; bases not matched to a gene: 6. The CDR3 is made up of 13 amino acids. The germline V gene has CDR1 LGHNA and CDR2 YSLEER. This chain's CDR3 is CASSPDRARGYTF. CDR3 bases: TGCGCCAGCAGCCCGGACAGGGCACGAGGCTACACCTTC.

This clone has only a few counts. This chain links TRBV5-1 with TRBJ2-2; 14 bases match TRBD2. The germline gives CDR1 SGHRS, CDR2 YFSETQ. V trimming: 7 bases; J trimming: 4 bases; junction bases outside the gene matches: 9. CDR3 length: 17 residues. CDR3 in amino acids: CASSGTSGSPGTGELFF. As DNA, the CDR3 is TGCGCCAGCTCCGGGACTAGCGGGAGCCCGGGCACCGGGGAGCTGTTTTTT.

This sequence joins TRBV30 and TRBJ2-2; 9 nucleotides align to TRBD2. V gave up 2 bases and J gave up 2 bases; unmatched junction bases: 3. Germline values: CDR1 GTSNPN, CDR2 SVGIG (reference sequence). The CDR3 consists of 15 residues. The CDR3 DNA follows: TGTGCCTGGAGTCCTAGCGGGGAAAACACCGGGGAGCTGTTTTTT. Protein product: CAWSPSGENTGELFF.

The rearrangement joins TRBV30 to TRBJ2-7; 8 bases fit TRBD1. This CDR3 contains 14 residues. J lost 4 bases, V lost 3 bases, and 8 bases had no gene match. Germline CDR1 and CDR2: GTSNPN and SVGIG (reference sequence). CDR3 nucleotide sequence: TGTGCCTGGAGAGGGGGACAGGCAAATTACGAGCAGTACTTC. Protein sequence: CAWRGGQANYEQYF.